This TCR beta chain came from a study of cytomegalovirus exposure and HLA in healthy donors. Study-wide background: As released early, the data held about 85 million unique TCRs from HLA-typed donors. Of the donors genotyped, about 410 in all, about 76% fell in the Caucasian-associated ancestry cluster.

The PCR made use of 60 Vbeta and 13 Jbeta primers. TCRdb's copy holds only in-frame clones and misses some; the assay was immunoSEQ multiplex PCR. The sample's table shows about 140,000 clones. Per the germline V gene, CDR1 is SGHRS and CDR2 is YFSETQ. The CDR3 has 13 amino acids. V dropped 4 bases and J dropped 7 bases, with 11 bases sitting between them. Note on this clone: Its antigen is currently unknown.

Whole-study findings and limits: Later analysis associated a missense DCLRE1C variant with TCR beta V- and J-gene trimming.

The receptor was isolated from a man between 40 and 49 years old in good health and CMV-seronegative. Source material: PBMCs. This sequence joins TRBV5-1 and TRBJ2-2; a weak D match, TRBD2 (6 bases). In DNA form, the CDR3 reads TGCGCCAGCAGCCCCCGGGGGAACGGGGAGCTGTTTTTT. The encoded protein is CASSPRGNGELFF.